One and the same sample provided the 25 T cell receptor beta chains below, sequenced in a study of blood T cell repertoires in COVID-19. Sequenced by immunoSEQ multiplex PCR; TCRdb stores in-frame clones only, minus some. The sample records about 18,000 clones, 70% to 90% being singletons. Sequencing was performed on PBMCs or T cells enriched from blood (not recorded which). The source is a woman in her twenties or thirties who had recovered from COVID-19.

The gene calls are TRBV28 and TRBJ1-1; no firm D call. Per germline, CDR1 MDHEN and CDR2 SYDVKM. The CDR3 extends over 14 amino acids. With 2 bases removed from V and 1 base from J, the gap between germline ends came to 8 bases. The CDR3 here is CASSLEGGNTEAFF. CDR3 DNA sequence: TGTGCCAGCAGTTTAGAGGGTGGGAACACTGAAGCTTTCTTT.

This chain uses TRBV19 with TRBJ1-4; a possible D gene is TRBD1 (6 bases). Germline CDR1 reads LNHDA; CDR2 reads SQIVND (reference sequence). The CDR3 spans 14 residues. V lost 8 bases, J lost 3 bases, and 13 bases lay in between. The chain's CDR3 is CASGPRGPNEKLFF. As DNA, the CDR3 is TGTGCCAGTGGACCCAGGGGCCCTAATGAAAAACTGTTTTTT.

The chain has TRBV27 and TRBJ1-2; 8 bases agree with TRBD1. J lost 3 bases, V lost 3 bases, and 3 bases had no gene match. Germline V gives CDR1 MNHEY, CDR2 SMNVEV (reference sequence). The CDR3 contains 14 residues. The CDR3 protein is CASSFDRGDYGYTF. CDR3 in DNA: TGTGCCAGCAGTTTCGACAGGGGTGACTATGGCTACACCTTC.

The CDR3 here is CAWSRGTAGNTIYF. DNA for the CDR3: TGTGCCTGGAGTAGAGGGACAGCTGGAAACACCATATATTTT. J is TRBJ1-3 and V is TRBV30; 7 nucleotides align to TRBD1. This CDR3 spans 14 amino acids. In germline, CDR1 is GTSNPN, CDR2 SVGIG (reference sequence). The V and J ends lost 2 bases and 2 bases, in that order; junction bases with no gene match: 3. Full variable domain (remainder filled in from reference TRBV30 and TRBJ1-3): SQTIHQWPATLVQPVGSPLSLECTVEGTSNPNLYWYRQAAGRGLQLLFYSVGIGQISSEVPQNLSASRPQDRQFILSSKKLLLSDSGFYLCAWSRGTAGNTIYFGEGSWLTVV.

J is TRBJ2-5 and V is TRBV11-1; TRBD2 aligns across 8 bases. This CDR3 is built from 15 residues. CDR1 SGHAT and CDR2 FQDESV come from the germline V gene (reference sequence). Trimming at V came to 5 bases and at J to 3 bases, leaving 8 bases not matched to a gene. As DNA, the CDR3 is TGTGCCAGCAGCACCCGGACTAGCAGGAAAGAGACCCAGTACTTC. This translates into CASSTRTSRKETQYF.

The chain recombines TRBV29-1 with TRBJ2-2, with a tentative D call TRBD2 (6 bases). The length of the CDR3 is 15 residues. V was clipped by 4 bases and J by 3 bases, with 15 bases between them. Germline V gene lookup returns CDR1 SQVTM and CDR2 ANQGSEA. CDR3 sequence reads: CSVVGGPVYTGELFF. CDR3 coding DNA: TGCAGCGTTGTGGGAGGCCCCGTTTACACCGGGGAGCTGTTTTTT.

The chain joins TRBV5-4 to TRBJ2-7; D unclear. The V end was cut by 0 bases, the J end by 0 bases, with 4 bases between. CDR3 length: 13 amino acids. Germline CDR1 reads SGHNT; CDR2 reads YYREEE (reference sequence). This chain's CDR3 is CASSLDTSYEQYF. CDR3 sequence (DNA): TGTGCCAGCAGCTTGGACACCTCCTACGAGCAGTACTTC.

The chain has TRBV6-2 or TRBV6-3 and TRBJ1-2; 9 positions agree with TRBD1. Germline values: CDR1 MNHEY, CDR2 SVGEGT. The length of the CDR3 is 16 residues. The J segment lost 2 bases and the V segment lost 4 bases, leaving 8 bases of the junction unmatched. The chain's CDR3 is CASSSLPGQGNYGYTF. The CDR3 region has the DNA TGTGCCAGCAGTTCCCTTCCGGGACAGGGAAACTATGGCTACACCTTC.

The V gene is TRBV3-1 (or the pseudogene TRBV3-2), the J gene TRBJ1-2; tentative D call: TRBD1 (5 bases). V lost 5 bases to trimming and J lost 0 bases, with 10 bases between them. CDR3 length equals 14 residues. The germline gives CDR1 LGHDT, CDR2 YNNKEL (reference sequence). CDR3 sequence reads: CASSSRQPNYGYTF. DNA of the CDR3: TGTGCCAGCAGCTCCCGACAGCCTAACTATGGCTACACCTTC.

The J gene is TRBJ2-2, the V gene TRBV19, with D perhaps matching TRBD1 (5 bases). The germline V and J ends were trimmed by 5 bases and 3 bases, with 13 bases remaining between them. This CDR3 is 15 amino acids long. Germline V gene lookup returns CDR1 LNHDA and CDR2 SQIVND (reference sequence). The CDR3 sequence is CASSLTGPDTGELFF. As DNA, the CDR3 is TGTGCCAGTAGTTTAACAGGCCCGGACACCGGGGAGCTGTTTTTT.

The chain couples TRBV5-6 to TRBJ2-7; tentatively, D is TRBD1 (6 bases). Germline-derived CDR1 and CDR2 are SGHDT and YYEEEE. CDR3 size: 13 residues. Trimming cost V 2 bases and J 5 bases, with 11 bases left between them. The CDR3 protein is CASSFTGNHEQYF. The CDR3 DNA is TGTGCCAGCAGCTTTACAGGGAACCACGAGCAGTACTTC.

This chain joins TRBV9 and TRBJ2-5; 13 nucleotides agree with TRBD2. V lost 0 bases to trimming and J lost 2 bases; unmatched junction nucleotides: 1. The CDR3 sequence is 16 residues long. Germline-derived CDR1 and CDR2 are SGDLS and YYNGEE. The CDR3 nucleotides read TGTGCCAGCAGCGTAGGGACTAGCGGGGGACAAGAGACCCAGTACTTC. Translated, it gives CASSVGTSGGQETQYF.

This rearrangement joins TRBV6-2 or TRBV6-3 to TRBJ1-1; 8 bases are shared with TRBD1. Trimming removed 4 bases from V and 10 bases from J; junction bases left unmatched: 14. The CDR3 length is 15 residues. Germline CDR1 is MNHEY and CDR2 is SVGEGT. The CDR3: CASSSAGQVSVGAFF. The CDR3 DNA reads TGTGCCAGCAGTTCCGCGGGACAGGTTTCCGTTGGAGCTTTCTTT.

DNA of the CDR3: TGCGCCAGCAGCCAAGTGGGACTAGCCGAGGGAGAGACCCAGTACTTC. It translates to CASSQVGLAEGETQYF. This chain links TRBV4-1 with TRBJ2-5, with TRBD2 matching over 9 bases. Trimming cost V 1 base and J 4 bases; bases outside gene matches: 7. The CDR3 extends over 16 amino acids. The germline V gene has CDR1 MGHRA and CDR2 YSYEKL.

This clone was seen a handful of times. J is TRBJ2-5 and V is TRBV6-5; TRBD2 is a possible D gene (7 bases). CDR3 length: 15 residues. The germline CDR1 and CDR2 sequences are MNHEY and SVGAGI. V was shortened by 2 bases and J by 2 bases, with 12 bases between the two germline ends. The CDR3 bases are TGTGCCAGCAGTTACGGCGGGGGACATCAAGAGACCCAGTACTTC. Protein sequence: CASSYGGGHQETQYF.

The chain recombines TRBV5-4 with TRBJ1-6; D call uncertain. In germline, CDR1 is SGHNT, CDR2 YYREEE (reference sequence). The CDR3 has 14 residues. V was trimmed by 0 bases and J by 7 bases, leaving 8 bases between them. The CDR3 protein is CASSLEIFNSPLHF. CDR3 nucleotides: TGTGCCAGCAGCTTGGAAATCTTCAATTCACCCCTCCACTTT.

The V and J genes are TRBV6-5 and TRBJ2-5, with TRBD1 matching 7 bases. The CDR3 extends over 15 amino acids. Trimming at V came to 2 bases and at J to 2 bases, leaving 5 bases not matched to a gene. Germline lookup yields CDR1 MNHEY and CDR2 SVGAGI. CDR3 coding DNA: TGTGCCAGCAGTTACACAGGGACAGCGCAAGAGACCCAGTACTTC. It specifies CASSYTGTAQETQYF.

The chain employs TRBV6-6 and TRBJ2-2; D is undetermined. CDR1 is MNHNY and CDR2 is SVGAGI in the germline V gene (reference sequence). Trimming took 2 bases from V and 1 from J, leaving 11 bases between them. The CDR3 is made up of 16 amino acids. CDR3 sequence (DNA): TGTGCCAGCAGTTACCCCGACAATGGGAACACCGGGGAGCTGTTTTTT. Protein sequence: CASSYPDNGNTGELFF.

This chain connects TRBV6-5 to TRBJ2-7; TRBD2 agrees at 10 bases. The V gene's germline CDR1 is MNHEY and CDR2 SVGAGI. The CDR3 has 13 amino acids. Losses at the gene ends were 4 bases for V and 5 bases for J; bases not matched to a gene: 2. The CDR3 spells CASSFLAGDEQYF. DNA for the CDR3: TGTGCCAGCAGTTTTCTAGCGGGGGACGAGCAGTACTTC.

The V gene is TRBV12-3 or TRBV12-4, the J gene TRBJ1-2, with D possibly being TRBD1 (5 bases). Trimming removed 5 bases at V and 3 bases at J, with 10 bases between. The CDR3 is 13 amino acids. The CDR3 sequence is CASSAGHYYGYTF. CDR3 nucleotide sequence: TGTGCCAGCAGTGCGGGGCACTACTATGGCTACACCTTC.

The J gene is TRBJ2-7, the V gene TRBV3-1 (or the pseudogene TRBV3-2); D perhaps matches TRBD1 (6 bases). This CDR3 is built from 13 residues. The V end was cut by 0 bases, the J end by 12 bases, with 15 bases between. The germline V gene encodes CDR1 LGHDT and CDR2 YNNKEL (reference sequence). CDR3: CASSQEAVGGLYF. The CDR3 coding sequence is TGTGCCAGCAGCCAAGAGGCGGTTGGGGGCCTGTACTTC.

V and J are TRBV4-3 and TRBJ2-7; 7 bases align to TRBD2. Germline V gene data show CDR1 as LGHNA and CDR2 as YSLEER. The CDR3 spans 14 residues. V dropped 3 bases and J dropped 2; count of bases not matched to a gene: 4. CDR3 in DNA: TGCGCCAGCAGCCAGGGCGGGGGAACCTACGAGCAGTACTTC. Translated, it gives CASSQGGGTYEQYF.

The CDR3 region is CASSRTGGTPLHF. CDR3 DNA: TGTGCCAGCAGCCGGACAGGGGGGACACCCCTCCACTTT. The chain has TRBV11-2 and TRBJ1-6; 10 bases line up with TRBD1. V shed 5 bases and J 11 bases; nucleotides not matched to a gene: 3. This CDR3 is 13 amino acids long. Germline V lookup: CDR1 SGHAT, CDR2 FQNNGV. Using reference TRBV11-2 and TRBJ1-6 for the parts outside the CDR3, the full variable domain is EAGVAQSPRYKIIEKRQSVAFWCNPISGHATLYWYQQILGQGPKLLIQFQNNGVVDDSQLPKDRFSAERLKGVDSTLKIQPAKLEDSAVYLCASSRTGGTPLHFGNGTRLTVT.

This chain joins TRBV11-2 and TRBJ1-6; a weak D match, TRBD1 (6 bases). V was clipped by 5 bases and J by 10 bases, with 21 bases between them. Germline CDR1 is SGHAT and CDR2 is FQNNGV. The CDR3 spans 16 residues. This CDR3 is CASSAIGGGARSPLHF. In DNA, the CDR3 is TGTGCCAGCAGCGCAATAGGTGGGGGGGCAAGGTCACCCCTCCACTTT.

This CDR3 is CATSIAGGWDTGELFF. The CDR3 nucleotides read TGTGCCACCAGCATTGCAGGGGGTTGGGACACCGGGGAGCTGTTTTTT. The rearrangement links TRBV15 to TRBJ2-2; 7 bases are shared with TRBD1. This CDR3 is 16 amino acids long. V was clipped by 4 bases and J by 3 bases; unmatched bases: 8. Looked up from germline, CDR1 is LNHNV and CDR2 is YYDKDF (reference sequence).